Shown below are 3 T cell receptor beta chains from a single sample sequenced in a study of neurological immune-mediated disorders. One entry per CDR3 protein results from TCRdb running MiXCR on the 5' RACE reads. The table has under 15,000 distinct CDR3 sequences, about 13% seen once. What was sequenced was CD8+ T cells from blood. These receptors were taken from a female donor with HTLV-1-associated myelopathy (HAM/TSP).

This clonotype was counted at least ten times. The V call is TRBV11-2, the J call TRBJ2-7; possible D gene TRBD2, 6 bases. The CDR3 totals 13 residues. From germline, CDR1 is SGHAT and CDR2 FQNNGV. The V end lost 5 bases, the J end lost 2 bases, and 10 bases lay between the germline ends. The CDR3 sequence is CASSKGGTYEQYF. DNA of the CDR3: TGTGCCAGCAGCAAAGGAGGGACCTACGAGCAGTACTTC.

As for this clonotype: A read error may produce the germline difference seen at one junction end. This chain uses TRBV6-5 with TRBJ1-3, with D unresolved. CDR1 is MNHEY, CDR2 SVGAGI, per germline. There are 18 residues in the CDR3. CDR3 coding DNA: TGTGCCAGCAGTTACTCCCACCTGGCGTCGGAGTCTGGAAAAACCATATATTTT. Its protein is CASSYSHLASESGKTIYF.

This clonotype appeared many times. J is TRBJ2-1 and V is TRBV18, with 11 bases fitting TRBD2. The CDR3 contains 14 residues. Germline V CDR1 and CDR2: KGHSH, LQKENI. Trimming at V came to 1 base and at J to 8 bases, leaving 1 base not matched to a gene. The CDR3 loop is CASSPLAGGDEQFF. CDR3 nucleotide sequence: TGTGCCAGCTCACCACTAGCGGGAGGGGATGAGCAGTTCTTC.